These T cell receptor beta chains were read from a single sample in a study of T cells in Graves' hyperthyroidism and ophthalmopathy. MiXCR, applied by TCRdb to the multiplex PCR reads, yields one record per CDR3 protein. The sample lists fewer than 500,000 distinct CDR3 sequences; about 13% were seen once. Material for sequencing was blood. Receptor source: a man between 25 and 39 years old with Graves' hyperthyroidism that later progressed to Graves' ophthalmopathy. The CDR3 runs from the conserved cysteine through the conserved F or W.

>TRBV7-9
CASSPPAGGPGEQFF
>TRBV4-1
CASSQTGQGRRHYGYTF
>TRBV6-1
CVSSSSRTGARETQHF
>TRBV7-9
CASSLEAGALFSSGANVLTF
>TRBV6-1
CASNRGRNSPLHF
>TRBV7-8
CASSLGDNPMNTEAFF
>TRBV5-1
CASTPLGAEADTQYF
>TRBV6-1
CASTRQVGGNTIYF
>TRBV3-1
CASSQRGLDTDTQYF
>TRBV4-1
CASSQAGQGARTEAFF
>TRBV24-1
CATSESGTPNTGELFF
>TRBV2
CASSTGLAGGSGELFF
>TRBV15
CATGGDTNTGELFF
>TRBV12-3/TRBV12-4
CASSLSGRTGELFF
>TRBV20-1
CSARRQGVTDTQYF
>TRBV2
CASSEHKTSGYTGELFF
>TRBV10-1
CASSEGRGSPQHF
>TRBV11-3
CASSFLGTSGDTIYF
>TRBV11-2
CASSIGETDTQYF
>TRBV18
CASSSPAGMETQYF
>TRBV28
CASLTSGITDTQYF
>TRBV7-9
CASSLFGQGENEQFF
>TRBV6-2/TRBV6-3
CASSDGQGAYNEQFF
>TRBV29-1
CSVGTGGPQETQYF
>TRBV20-1
CSATSGKTYEQYF
>TRBV12-3/TRBV12-4
CASSLSSNQPQHF
>TRBV28
CASSLQGANQPQHF
>TRBV6-1
CASAVGGLYPEKLFF
>TRBV7-9
CASSGRVSSYNSPLHF
>TRBV2
CASTQGMGETQYF
>TRBV27
CASSLSWLAGYEQYF
>TRBV2
CASSDTGAPSKPQHF
>TRBV11-3
CASSLTGGSEQYF
>TRBV3-1
CASSRLAGARRTQETQYF
>TRBV4-1
CASSPGTMVGYTF